The 30 T cell receptor beta chains given below trace back to one sample, sequenced in a study of shared clonotypes between healthy human individuals. Measured with immunoSEQ multiplex PCR; TCRdb has only the in-frame clones, and not every one. The table shows approximately 2.1 million clones, with over 85% occurring only once. Sequenced sample: naive CD4+ T cells from PBMCs. The sample's subset: CD45RA+ positively selected. All receptors derive from a man between 18 and 35 years old in good health. Some clones in this sample may be carry-over from other donors' samples.

V and J are TRBV13 and TRBJ2-7; D possibly matches TRBD1 or TRBD2 (5 bases each). The CDR3 has 14 residues. CDR1 is PRHDT and CDR2 is FYEKMQ in the germline V gene (reference sequence). V lost 1 base and J 3 bases, leaving 10 bases between the germline ends. In DNA form, the CDR3 reads TGTGCCAGCAGCTTAGCAGGGACCCACTACGAGCAGTACTTC. The encoded protein is CASSLAGTHYEQYF.

The chain combines TRBV19 with TRBJ2-7; 9 bases agree with TRBD1. J was trimmed by 2 bases and V by 7 bases; bases with no gene match: 3. In germline, CDR1 is LNHDA, CDR2 SQIVND (reference sequence). The CDR3 length is 13 residues. The CDR3 nucleotides read TGTGCCAGTAAGGGGACAGGGACCTACGAGCAGTACTTC. The encoded protein is CASKGTGTYEQYF. Together with reference TRBV19 and TRBJ2-7, the CDR3 gives the full variable domain: DGGITQSPKYLFRKEGQNVTLSCEQNLNHDAMYWYRQDPGQGLRLIYYSQIVNDFQKGDIAEGYSVSREKKESFPLTVTSAQKNPTAFYLCASKGTGTYEQYFGPGTRLTVT.

The CDR3 DNA reads TGTGCCAGCAGCAACAGGGATGGAGAGACCCAGTACTTC. It codes for CASSNRDGETQYF. This rearrangement joins TRBV28 to TRBJ2-5, with D perhaps TRBD1 (6 bases). The V end was cut by 6 bases, the J end by 4 bases, with 12 bases between. Germline values: CDR1 MDHEN, CDR2 SYDVKM. The CDR3 is made up of 13 amino acids.

The genes are TRBV28 and TRBJ1-5; possible D gene TRBD1, 5 bases. The V end was cut by 11 bases, the J end by 3 bases, with 17 bases between. Germline V gene sequence: CDR1 MDHEN, CDR2 SYDVKM. CDR3 length: 14 residues. Here the CDR3 DNA reads TGTGCCGGAAGGGGCTTGGGTACCAATCAGCCCCAGCATTTT. Translating it yields CAGRGLGTNQPQHF.

The rearrangement uses TRBV18 and TRBJ2-7; a weak D match, TRBD1 (6 bases). The CDR3 spans 14 residues. Germline CDR1 reads KGHSH; CDR2 reads LQKENI. Trimming stripped 2 bases from V and 4 bases from J, with 12 bases between. The CDR3 coding sequence is TGTGCCAGCTCACCAGAGGGGGATCGGTACGAGCAGTACTTC. Translated, it gives CASSPEGDRYEQYF.

This rearrangement joins TRBV11-2 to TRBJ2-2, with 7 bases aligning to TRBD1. Trimming cost V 10 bases and J 6 bases; bases outside gene matches: 11. The CDR3 is made up of 14 amino acids. Looked up from germline, CDR1 is SGHAT and CDR2 is FQNNGV. CDR3 amino acids: CATGMDRSAGELFF. The CDR3 region has the DNA TGTGCCACCGGGATGGACAGGTCCGCCGGGGAGCTGTTTTTT.

This clone has only a few counts. CDR3 in amino acids: CASSLDSKGRPQHF. For the CDR3, the DNA is TGTGCCAGCAGTTTGGACAGCAAAGGGAGGCCCCAGCATTTT. The rearrangement joins TRBV11-2 to TRBJ1-5; D is perhaps TRBD1 (6 bases). Germline V gene lookup returns CDR1 SGHAT and CDR2 FQNNGV. V was clipped by 6 bases and J by 9 bases, with 18 bases between them. The CDR3 runs to 14 residues. Together with reference TRBV11-2 and TRBJ1-5, the CDR3 gives the full variable domain: EAGVAQSPRYKIIEKRQSVAFWCNPISGHATLYWYQQILGQGPKLLIQFQNNGVVDDSQLPKDRFSAERLKGVDSTLKIQPAKLEDSAVYLCASSLDSKGRPQHFGDGTRLSIL.

This clone was detected a few times. In the same sample, other DNA sequences code for this CDR3. V and J are TRBV28 and TRBJ1-1; D remains ambiguous. Looked up from germline, CDR1 is MDHEN and CDR2 is SYDVKM. The CDR3 is 12 residues long. The V end was cut by 2 bases, the J end by 5 bases, with 6 bases between. The CDR3 is CASSLPWTEAFF. As DNA, the CDR3 is TGTGCCAGCAGTTTACCATGGACTGAAGCTTTCTTT. Combining the CDR3 with reference TRBV28 and TRBJ1-1 gives the whole variable domain DVKVTQSSRYLVKRTGEKVFLECVQDMDHENMFWYRQDPGLGLRLIYFSYDVKMKEKGDIPEGYSVSREKKERFSLILESASTNQTSMYLCASSLPWTEAFFGQGTRLTVV.

V is TRBV11-2 and J is TRBJ1-1, with D possibly TRBD1 on 5 matching bases. V dropped 0 bases and J dropped 4 bases, with 12 bases sitting between them. The CDR3 runs 15 residues. Germline CDR1 is SGHAT and CDR2 is FQNNGV. The DNA for the CDR3 is TGTGCCAGCAGCTTAGATCGTAAGGGGACCACTGAAGCTTTCTTT. Translating gives CASSLDRKGTTEAFF.

This sequence joins TRBV28 and TRBJ2-7; 11 nucleotides line up with TRBD1. CDR3 length: 15 residues. CDR1 and CDR2 (germline): MDHEN, SYDVKM. V was pared by 4 bases and J by 2 bases, with 4 bases of the junction left unmatched. CDR3 sequence: CASSSGQGAPYEQYF. CDR3 DNA: TGTGCCAGCAGTTCCGGACAGGGGGCCCCCTACGAGCAGTACTTC.

V and J are TRBV19 and TRBJ1-1; D unclear. V lost 7 bases and J 0 bases, leaving 12 bases between the germline ends. Germline CDR1 and CDR2: LNHDA and SQIVND (reference sequence). The CDR3 runs to 14 residues. The CDR3 here is CASISGVLNTEAFF. CDR3 sequence (DNA): TGTGCCAGTATATCCGGCGTTCTGAACACTGAAGCTTTCTTT.

The chain uses TRBV5-4 and TRBJ1-3; D is uncertain. The V gene's germline CDR1 is SGHNT and CDR2 YYREEE (reference sequence). V was trimmed by 0 bases and J by 0 bases, leaving 10 bases between them. The CDR3 runs to 16 residues. The CDR3 loop is CASSLEPGISGNTIYF. CDR3 nucleotide sequence: TGTGCCAGCAGCTTGGAACCAGGCATCTCTGGAAACACCATATATTTT. The whole variable domain, remainder taken from reference TRBV5-4 and TRBJ1-3, is ETGVTQSPTHLIKTRGQQVTLRCSSQSGHNTVSWYQQALGQGPQFIFQYYREEENGRGNFPPRFSGLQFPNYSSELNVNALELDDSALYLCASSLEPGISGNTIYFGEGSWLTVV.

The CDR3, as DNA: TGTGCCAGCACCCCCGATAGGGTGAAAGGGGCCAACGTCCTGACTTTC. As protein: CASTPDRVKGANVLTF. The rearrangement links TRBV11-1 to TRBJ2-6, with unresolved D. The CDR3 has 16 residues. The ends were cut back, 7 bases at V and 4 bases at J, with 17 bases in the middle. Germline CDR1 reads SGHAT; CDR2 reads FQDESV (reference sequence).

The rearrangement uses TRBV5-1 and TRBJ2-5; D not certain. V was pared by 4 bases and J by 0 bases, with 16 bases between. CDR1 SGHRS and CDR2 YFSETQ come from the germline V gene. The CDR3 extends over 16 amino acids. Here the CDR3 reads CASSHPAYSNQETQYF. The DNA of the CDR3 is TGCGCCAGCAGCCACCCCGCGTACAGCAACCAAGAGACCCAGTACTTC.

Turning to this clone: Other DNA sequences within the sample encode an identical CDR3. This rearrangement joins TRBV9 to TRBJ2-1; D is unresolved. The V and J ends lost 0 bases and 3 bases respectively, with 7 bases between them. This CDR3 is built from 14 residues. Germline-derived CDR1 and CDR2 are SGDLS and YYNGEE. CDR3 DNA sequence: TGTGCCAGCAGCGTAGACAGCAGCTACAATGAGCAGTTCTTC. It encodes CASSVDSSYNEQFF.

This clone occurred once. As DNA, the CDR3 is TGTGCCAGCAGCCAGGCGGGGACAGGGGGGACCTACGAGCAGTACTTC. Its protein product is CASSQAGTGGTYEQYF. The gene calls are TRBV7-9 and TRBJ2-7, with 11 positions matching TRBD1. With 5 bases clipped from V and 2 bases from J, the junction kept 8 bases outside the gene matches. This CDR3 has 16 amino acids. The germline CDR1 and CDR2 sequences are SEHNR and FQNEAQ (reference sequence). The variable domain in full, completed from reference TRBV7-9 and TRBJ2-7, reads DTGVSQNPRHKITKRGQNVTFRCDPISEHNRLYWYRQTLGQGPEFLTYFQNEAQLEKSRLLSDRFSAERPKGSFSTLEIQRTEQGDSAMYLCASSQAGTGGTYEQYFGPGTRLTVT.

In this sample, this clone turned up once. A clone one base away is much larger, so this may be a read error. The rearrangement uses TRBV28 and TRBJ1-1; 8 bases line up with TRBD1. The CDR3 runs to 13 residues. From germline, CDR1 is MDHEN and CDR2 SYDVKM. Trimming took 6 bases from V and 1 from J; bases not matched to a gene: 1. The CDR3 region is CASRGQGNTEAFF. The CDR3 DNA sequence: TGTGCCAGCAGAGGACAGGGGAACACTGAAGCTTTCTTT.

The chain couples TRBV18 to TRBJ1-1; no clear D gene. Germline V lookup: CDR1 KGHSH, CDR2 LQKENI. The CDR3 is 16 residues long. The V gene lost 3 bases and the J gene lost 1 base, with 15 bases spanning the gap. CDR3 DNA: TGTGCCAGCTCACCGGCCCTAATTGCTGGGAACACTGAAGCTTTCTTT. This codes for CASSPALIAGNTEAFF. Using reference TRBV18 and TRBJ1-1 for the parts outside the CDR3, the full variable domain is NAGVMQNPRHLVRRRGQEARLRCSPMKGHSHVYWYRQLPEEGLKFMVYLQKENIIDESGMPKERFSAEFPKEGPSILRIQQVVRGDSAAYFCASSPALIAGNTEAFFGQGTRLTVV.

The rearrangement joins TRBV19 to TRBJ1-1; D possibly corresponds to TRBD1 (5 bases). The V end lost 3 bases, the J end lost 4 bases, and 18 bases lay between the germline ends. There are 16 residues in the CDR3. Germline assignment: CDR1 LNHDA and CDR2 SQIVND (reference sequence). CDR3 in DNA: TGTGCCAGTAGTATCCAGGGTGGAGGGTTGGGCACTGAAGCTTTCTTT. This translates into CASSIQGGGLGTEAFF.

This clone was observed a single time. The chain carries TRBV10-3 and TRBJ2-3; 7 bases align to TRBD1. The CDR3 loop spans 14 amino acids. Germline assignment: CDR1 ENHRY and CDR2 SYGVKD. The junction had 3 bases not matched to a gene; V was cut back by 4 bases and J by 2 bases. The CDR3 nucleotides read TGTGCCATCAGTGTGGACAGGTACACAGATACGCAGTATTTT. It yields the protein CAISVDRYTDTQYF.

This chain joins TRBV6-6 and TRBJ2-2; TRBD1 is a possible D gene (7 bases). This CDR3 is built from 16 residues. Germline CDR1 and CDR2: MNHNY and SVGAGI (reference sequence). V dropped 2 bases and J dropped 1 base, with 11 bases sitting between them. For the CDR3, the DNA is TGTGCCAGCAGTTACGGGGGGACAGAGAACACCGGGGAGCTGTTTTTT. Protein product: CASSYGGTENTGELFF.

This rearrangement joins TRBV28 to TRBJ2-3; 7 nucleotides align to TRBD2. This CDR3 is built from 17 residues. The V and J ends lost 6 bases and 2 bases, in that order; junction bases with no gene match: 14. Germline assignment: CDR1 MDHEN and CDR2 SYDVKM. The CDR3 nucleotides are TGTGCCAGCAGGGTTACGTTCCGAGCGGGACCCACAGATACGCAGTATTTT. It specifies CASRVTFRAGPTDTQYF.

The chain recombines TRBV5-6 with TRBJ1-6; TRBD1 aligns across 8 bases. Germline assignment: CDR1 SGHDT and CDR2 YYEEEE. The CDR3 spans 18 residues. Losses at the gene ends were 0 bases for V and 6 bases for J; bases not matched to a gene: 11. The CDR3 region has the DNA TGTGCCAGCAGCTTGGGGCGGAGAAGGGGACAGGCTAATTCACCCCTCCACTTT. This sequence encodes CASSLGRRRGQANSPLHF. Filled out from reference TRBV5-6 and TRBJ1-6, the complete variable domain reads DAGVTQSPTHLIKTRGQQVTLRCSPKSGHDTVSWYQQALGQGPQFIFQYYEEEERQRGNFPDRFSGHQFPNYSSELNVNALLLGDSALYLCASSLGRRRGQANSPLHFGNGTRLTVT.

The genes are TRBV2 and TRBJ2-7, with 10 positions matching TRBD1. Germline V gene data show CDR1 as SNHLY and CDR2 as FYNNEI. CDR3 length: 15 residues. Unmatched junction bases numbered 5, after V lost 4 bases and J lost 2 bases. The CDR3 sequence is CASSVETGGPYEQYF. The DNA for the CDR3 is TGTGCCAGCAGTGTCGAGACAGGGGGCCCCTACGAGCAGTACTTC.

The CDR3 nucleotides read TGTGCCAGCAGTTTAAGGTCTGGGGGTTCTGAAGCTTTCTTT. This encodes CASSLRSGGSEAFF. V usage is TRBV28 and J usage is TRBJ1-1, with a possible D match to TRBD1 (5 bases). This CDR3 comprises 14 residues. Germline CDR1 reads MDHEN; CDR2 reads SYDVKM. Between the trimmed V and J ends, which lost 2 bases and 6 bases, there was a span of 13 bases.

The chain joins TRBV7-2 to TRBJ2-7; TRBD2 is a possible D gene (6 bases). The CDR3 is 15 amino acids. V lost 4 bases and J lost 2, with 15 bases in between. The germline CDR1 and CDR2 sequences are SGHTA and FQGNSA. The CDR3 nucleotides are TGTGCCAGCAGCTCCTCCGGGACTGACGCCTACGAGCAGTACTTC. Translation gives CASSSSGTDAYEQYF. The entire variable domain, with the rest obtained from reference TRBV7-2 and TRBJ2-7, is as follows: GAGVSQSPSNKVTEKGKDVELRCDPISGHTALYWYRQSLGQGLEFLIYFQGNSAPDKSGLPSDRFSAERTGGSVSTLTIQRTQQEDSAVYLCASSSSGTDAYEQYFGPGTRLTVT.

This sequence joins TRBV25-1 and TRBJ1-1, with 8 bases lining up with TRBD1. This CDR3 has 13 residues. With 6 bases clipped from V and 5 bases from J, the junction kept 5 bases outside the gene matches. Germline assignment: CDR1 MGHDK and CDR2 SYGVNS. CDR3 loop: CASSRQGYTEAFF. The CDR3 DNA follows: TGTGCCAGCAGCAGACAGGGGTATACTGAAGCTTTCTTT.

This clone was detected once. In the same sample, other DNA sequences code for this CDR3. V is TRBV7-3 and J is TRBJ2-3; 13 bases align to TRBD2. The germline gives CDR1 SGHTA, CDR2 FQGTGA. V lost 5 bases and J lost 1; bases outside the gene matches: 3. The CDR3 is 16 amino acids. CDR3 DNA: TGTGCCAGCAGCCTCGGACTAGCGGGAGGCACAGATACGCAGTATTTT. Translated, it gives CASSLGLAGGTDTQYF.

Note on this clone: Other nucleotide sequences in the sample specify the same CDR3. The CDR3 DNA is TGCAGTGCTAGAGTAACTTACGAGCAGTACTTC. It encodes CSARVTYEQYF. This chain uses TRBV20-1 with TRBJ2-7; no reliable D call. CDR1 is DFQATT and CDR2 is SNEGSKA in the germline V gene (reference sequence). V was clipped by 1 base and J by 4 bases, with 5 bases between them. CDR3 length: 11 amino acids.

This clone has just a few counts. V gene TRBV7-2 combines with J gene TRBJ1-5, with TRBD1 identical over 7 bases. CDR1 is SGHTA and CDR2 is FQGNSA in the germline V gene. The V and J ends lost 3 bases and 1 base, in that order; junction bases with no gene match: 3. The CDR3 has 15 amino acids. The CDR3 loop is CASSLTGRSNQPQHF. CDR3 nucleotides: TGTGCCAGCAGCTTGACAGGGAGGAGCAATCAGCCCCAGCATTTT.